This entry lists 21 T cell receptor beta chains sequenced from one sample in a study of shared clonotypes between healthy human individuals. Profiled with immunoSEQ multiplex PCR; TCRdb holds only in-frame clones, not every one. The profile shows about 1.1 million clones, approximately 78% of them singletons. The source material was memory CD4+ T cells from PBMCs. Subset meaning: CD45RA-negative fraction. The source is a man aged 18 to 30 in good health. Some clones in this sample may be carry-over from other donors' samples.

This clone has a count of ten or more. In the same sample, other DNA sequences code for this CDR3. J is TRBJ2-7 and V is TRBV5-1; 8 bases agree with TRBD1. V dropped 3 bases and J dropped 3; count of bases not matched to a gene: 11. CDR1 and CDR2 from the germline V gene are SGHRS and YFSETQ. The CDR3 runs to 16 residues. CDR3 loop: CASSSVGTGINYEQYF. CDR3 in DNA: TGCGCCAGCAGCTCCGTCGGGACAGGTATAAACTACGAGCAGTACTTC. The whole variable domain, filled in from reference TRBV5-1 and TRBJ2-7, reads KAGVTQTPRYLIKTRGQQVTLSCSPISGHRSVSWYQQTPGQGLQFLFEYFSETQRNKGNFPGRFSGRQFSNSRSEMNVSTLELGDSALYLCASSSVGTGINYEQYFGPGTRLTVT.

The CDR3 protein is CASSSSGTAEEPQHF. The CDR3 nucleotides are TGCGCCAGCAGCTCCTCCGGGACAGCTGAGGAGCCCCAGCATTTT. This rearrangement joins TRBV5-1 to TRBJ1-5; 7 nucleotides align to TRBD1. V shed 3 bases and J 8 bases; nucleotides not matched to a gene: 11. The CDR3 sequence is 15 residues long. Per germline, CDR1 SGHRS and CDR2 YFSETQ.

This clone was seen once. The V gene is TRBV9, the J gene TRBJ1-2, with D possibly TRBD1 on 5 matching bases. The V gene lost 2 bases and the J gene lost 0 bases, with 11 bases spanning the gap. Germline V lookup: CDR1 SGDLS, CDR2 YYNGEE. The CDR3 has 15 amino acids. The CDR3 coding sequence is TGTGCCAGCAGCGTGAGGGACGGAGCTAACTATGGCTACACCTTC. Its protein is CASSVRDGANYGYTF. The whole variable domain, remainder taken from reference TRBV9 and TRBJ1-2, is DSGVTQTPKHLITATGQRVTLRCSPRSGDLSVYWYQQSLDQGLQFLIQYYNGEERAKGNILERFSAQQFPDLHSELNLSSLELGDSALYFCASSVRDGANYGYTFGSGTRLTVV.

This sequence joins TRBV6-5 and TRBJ1-4; D is possibly TRBD1 (6 bases). V was shortened by 11 bases and J by 6 bases, with 16 bases between the two germline ends. The CDR3 sequence is 13 residues long. Germline values: CDR1 MNHEY, CDR2 SVGAGI. CDR3 loop: CAVGRGPHEKLFF. The DNA of the CDR3 is TGTGCCGTCGGGCGGGGGCCCCATGAAAAACTGTTTTTT.

The CDR3 sequence is CASSLGWGGQNNEQFF. CDR3 nucleotides: TGCGCCAGCAGCTTGGGGTGGGGCGGACAGAACAATGAGCAGTTCTTC. This chain joins TRBV5-1 and TRBJ2-1; D might be TRBD1 (6 bases). The V and J ends lost 0 bases and 5 bases respectively, with 15 bases between them. CDR1 is SGHRS, CDR2 YFSETQ, per germline. The CDR3 runs 16 residues. The whole variable domain, remainder taken from reference TRBV5-1 and TRBJ2-1, is KAGVTQTPRYLIKTRGQQVTLSCSPISGHRSVSWYQQTPGQGLQFLFEYFSETQRNKGNFPGRFSGRQFSNSRSEMNVSTLELGDSALYLCASSLGWGGQNNEQFFGPGTRLTVL.

The chain employs TRBV10-2 and TRBJ2-7; perhaps TRBD2 as D (5 bases). The V end was cut by 3 bases, the J end by 6 bases, with 9 bases between. Germline V gene lookup returns CDR1 WSHSY and CDR2 SAAADI. The CDR3 sequence is 12 residues long. The CDR3 DNA sequence: TGCGCCAGCAGTGACCGGGGTGGCGAGCAGTACTTC. Its translation: CASSDRGGEQYF.

The chain has TRBV5-4 and TRBJ2-5; 15 bases align to TRBD2. V lost 4 bases, J lost 4 bases, and 8 bases stayed unmatched. This CDR3 has 17 amino acids. CDR1 is SGHNT, CDR2 YYREEE, per germline (reference sequence). In DNA, the CDR3 is TGTGCCAGCAGCGGCTGGACTAGCGGGAGGGCCGGAGAGACCCAGTACTTC. Amino acids: CASSGWTSGRAGETQYF.

This clone appeared a few times. The V call is TRBV11-2, the J call TRBJ1-1; D gene unclear. The CDR3 runs 13 residues. Trimming stripped 1 base from V and 4 bases from J, with 7 bases between. Germline CDR1 SGHAT, CDR2 FQNNGV. CDR3 nucleotides: TGTGCCAGCAGCTTAGGGGTATCCACTGAAGCTTTCTTT. Translating it yields CASSLGVSTEAFF.

The chain uses TRBV5-4 and TRBJ1-1, with D unresolved. The CDR3 is 14 amino acids. The V end was cut by 4 bases, the J end by 3 bases, with 13 bases between. Germline assignment: CDR1 SGHNT and CDR2 YYREEE (reference sequence). CDR3 sequence (DNA): TGTGCCAGCAGCCTGAACCTAGGCGACACTGAAGCTTTCTTT. Protein sequence: CASSLNLGDTEAFF.

CDR3 sequence: CASRVSGSWDSMNTEAFF. The CDR3 nucleotides are TGTGCCAGCAGGGTCAGCGGGTCCTGGGATAGTATGAACACTGAAGCTTTCTTT. The chain joins TRBV7-2 to TRBJ1-1, with D uncertain. CDR3 length: 18 residues. CDR1 is SGHTA, CDR2 FQGNSA, per germline. With 6 bases removed from V and 0 bases from J, the gap between germline ends came to 23 bases.

The chain couples TRBV9 to TRBJ2-6, with 7 bases aligning to TRBD2. Germline CDR1 and CDR2: SGDLS and YYNGEE. This CDR3 has 17 residues. V lost 0 bases to trimming and J lost 2 bases; unmatched junction nucleotides: 5. The CDR3 nucleotides read TGTGCCAGCAGCGTAGCTATGGCGGGGGCTGGGGCCAACGTCCTGACTTTC. Amino acid sequence: CASSVAMAGAGANVLTF.

The chain recombines TRBV7-8 with TRBJ1-5; no reliable D call. The germline gives CDR1 SGHVS, CDR2 FQNEAQ. Trimming cost V 5 bases and J 2 bases, with 7 bases left between them. The CDR3 runs to 13 residues. In nucleotides, the CDR3 is TGTGCCAGCAGCGTCTACGGCAATCAGCCCCAGCATTTT. This gives the protein CASSVYGNQPQHF.

In its sample, this clone was seen a few times. The rearrangement joins TRBV7-9 to TRBJ1-1, with a possible D match to TRBD1 (5 bases). The V gene lost 3 bases and the J gene lost 4 bases, with 9 bases spanning the gap. Germline V gives CDR1 SEHNR, CDR2 FQNEAQ (reference sequence). This CDR3 has 13 residues. The CDR3 region has the DNA TGTGCCAGCAGCTTTGTTAGGGGCACTGAAGCTTTCTTT. Translated, it gives CASSFVRGTEAFF.

The chain has TRBV2 and TRBJ1-2, with TRBD1 matching 8 bases. Germline CDR1 SNHLY, CDR2 FYNNEI. This CDR3 is 14 amino acids long. V gave up 5 bases and J gave up 4 bases; unmatched junction bases: 6. The CDR3 DNA follows: TGTGCCAGCAGTTTCGACAGGGGCGCCTATGGCTACACCTTC. Its protein is CASSFDRGAYGYTF.

CDR3 DNA sequence: TGTGCCAGCAGTATGTTGGGGGAGACCCAGTACTTC. It translates to CASSMLGETQYF. The genes are TRBV7-3 and TRBJ2-5; no definite D call. The length of the CDR3 is 12 residues. Trimming took off 6 bases at V and 5 bases at J, with 10 bases between the two ends. Germline V CDR1 and CDR2: SGHTA, FQGTGA.

This rearrangement joins TRBV15 to TRBJ2-7; a weak D match, TRBD1 (5 bases). The germline V and J ends were trimmed by 0 bases and 7 bases, with 13 bases remaining between them. This CDR3 is built from 14 residues. Germline lookup yields CDR1 LNHNV and CDR2 YYDKDF (reference sequence). CDR3 region: CATSREGVLVEQYF. CDR3 DNA: TGTGCCACCAGCAGAGAAGGGGTGTTGGTTGAGCAGTACTTC. Variable domain in full (rest from reference TRBV15 and TRBJ2-7): DAMVIQNPRYQVTQFGKPVTLSCSQTLNHNVMYWYQQKSSQAPKLLFHYYDKDFNNEADTPDNFQSRRPNTSFCFLDIRSPGLGDTAMYLCATSREGVLVEQYFGPGTRLTVT.

V gene TRBV11-2 combines with J gene TRBJ2-6; D might be TRBD1 (6 bases). The ends were cut back, 5 bases at V and 0 bases at J, with 20 bases in the middle. The CDR3 runs to 19 residues. The V gene's germline CDR1 is SGHAT and CDR2 FQNNGV. The CDR3 loop is CASSHTTGHGSSGANVLTF. The CDR3 nucleotides are TGTGCCAGCAGCCACACTACAGGGCACGGTAGCTCTGGGGCCAACGTCCTGACTTTC.

This chain joins TRBV5-1 and TRBJ2-1, with D possibly matching TRBD1 (5 bases). CDR1 and CDR2 from the germline V gene are SGHRS and YFSETQ. Between the trimmed V and J ends, which lost 7 bases and 0 bases, there was a span of 17 bases. The CDR3 covers 16 residues. The CDR3 spells CASVARQSSSYNEQFF. The CDR3 bases are TGCGCCAGCGTCGCCCGACAGAGCAGCTCCTACAATGAGCAGTTCTTC.

The V and J genes are TRBV5-1 and TRBJ2-5, with D possibly TRBD1 on 5 matching bases. The CDR3 spans 14 residues. Looked up from germline, CDR1 is SGHRS and CDR2 is YFSETQ. With 3 bases removed from V and 2 bases from J, the gap between germline ends came to 11 bases. Here the CDR3 reads CASSYDRFQETQYF. The CDR3 region has the DNA TGCGCCAGCAGCTACGACAGATTTCAAGAGACCCAGTACTTC.

The chain links TRBV2 to TRBJ2-7; 9 bases agree with TRBD1. CDR1 is SNHLY, CDR2 FYNNEI, per germline. CDR3 length equals 12 residues. The V segment lost 7 bases and the J segment 6 bases; nucleotides outside the gene matches: 4. The CDR3 nucleotides are TGTGCCAGCACACAGGGGGCAGGCGAGCAGTACTTC. Its translation is CASTQGAGEQYF.

The chain joins TRBV7-9 to TRBJ1-1; perhaps TRBD1 as D (5 bases). The CDR3 extends over 14 amino acids. Germline CDR1 and CDR2: SEHNR and FQNEAQ (reference sequence). Trimming pared 1 base from V and 5 bases from J, leaving 11 bases between. CDR3 in amino acids: CASSLDRRSTEAFF. In DNA, the CDR3 is TGTGCCAGCAGCTTAGACAGGCGCTCAACTGAAGCTTTCTTT.